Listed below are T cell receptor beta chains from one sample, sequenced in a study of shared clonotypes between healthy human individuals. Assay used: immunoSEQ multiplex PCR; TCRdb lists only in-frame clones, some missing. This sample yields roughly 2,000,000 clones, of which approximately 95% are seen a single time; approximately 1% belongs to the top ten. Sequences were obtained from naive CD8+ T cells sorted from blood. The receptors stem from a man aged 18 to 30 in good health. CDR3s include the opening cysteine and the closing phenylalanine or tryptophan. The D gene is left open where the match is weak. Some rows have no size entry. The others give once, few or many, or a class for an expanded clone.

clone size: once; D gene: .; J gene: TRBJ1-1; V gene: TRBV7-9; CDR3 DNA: TGTGCCAGCAGCTTAGTGTTCGGACACCCCACTGAAGCTTTCTTT; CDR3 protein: CASSLVFGHPTEAFF
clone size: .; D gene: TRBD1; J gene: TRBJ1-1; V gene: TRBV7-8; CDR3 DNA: TGTGCCAGCAGCTTGGGGGCAGGGGGCACTGAAGCTTTCTTT; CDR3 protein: CASSLGAGGTEAFF
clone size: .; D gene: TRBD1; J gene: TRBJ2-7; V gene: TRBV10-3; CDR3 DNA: TGTGCCATCAGTCAGGGGGCCTACTACGAGCAGTACTTC; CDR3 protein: CAISQGAYYEQYF
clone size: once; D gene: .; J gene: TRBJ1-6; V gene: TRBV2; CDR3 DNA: TGTGCCAGCAGTGATATAGCGAATCCTCCGGATAATTCACCCCTCCACTTT; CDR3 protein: CASSDIANPPDNSPLHF
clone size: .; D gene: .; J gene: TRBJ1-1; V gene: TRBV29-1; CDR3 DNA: TGCAGCGTTGTGGGATCCATTGGACAGTCAAACACTGAAGCTTTCTTT; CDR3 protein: CSVVGSIGQSNTEAFF
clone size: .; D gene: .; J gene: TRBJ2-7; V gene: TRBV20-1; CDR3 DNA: TGCAGTGCCCCTGGTAGTGGCGAGCAGTACTTC; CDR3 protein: CSAPGSGEQYF
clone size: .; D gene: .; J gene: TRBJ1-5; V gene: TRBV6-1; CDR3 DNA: TGTGCCAGCAGTGAAGCGCGCGCAGGGCCCAATCAGCCCCAGCATTTT; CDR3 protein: CASSEARAGPNQPQHF
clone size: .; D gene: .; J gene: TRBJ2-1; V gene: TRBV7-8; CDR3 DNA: TGTGCCAGCCGTTCCCGGTACAATGAGCAGTTCTTC; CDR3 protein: CASRSRYNEQFF
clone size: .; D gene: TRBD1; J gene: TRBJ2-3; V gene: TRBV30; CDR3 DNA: TGTGCCTGGAGTGCTATGACAGGGTGGACAGATACGCAGTATTTT; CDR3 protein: CAWSAMTGWTDTQYF
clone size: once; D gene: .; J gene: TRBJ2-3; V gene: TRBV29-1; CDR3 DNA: TGCAGCGTTGAAATAGGGGATAGCACAGATACGCAGTATTTT; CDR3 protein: CSVEIGDSTDTQYF
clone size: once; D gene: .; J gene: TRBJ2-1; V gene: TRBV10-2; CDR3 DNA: TGCGCCAGCAGTGAAAATGAGCAGTTCTTC; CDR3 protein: CASSENEQFF
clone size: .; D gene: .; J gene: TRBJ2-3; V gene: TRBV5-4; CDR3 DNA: TGTGCCAGCAGCTTGGGACTAGACACAGATACGCAGTATTTT; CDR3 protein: CASSLGLDTDTQYF
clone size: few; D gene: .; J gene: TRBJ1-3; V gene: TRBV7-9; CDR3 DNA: TGTGCCAGCAGCTCCGACAGCTCTGGAAACACCATATATTTT; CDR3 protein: CASSSDSSGNTIYF
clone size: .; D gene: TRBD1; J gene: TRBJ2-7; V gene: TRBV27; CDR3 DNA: TGTGCCAGCAGTATCACCGGGACAGGGATCTACGAGCAGTACTTC; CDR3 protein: CASSITGTGIYEQYF
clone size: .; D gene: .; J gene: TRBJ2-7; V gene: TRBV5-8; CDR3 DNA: TGTGCCAGCAGCATCGACAGGAACCCCTACGAGCAGTACTTC; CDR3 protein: CASSIDRNPYEQYF
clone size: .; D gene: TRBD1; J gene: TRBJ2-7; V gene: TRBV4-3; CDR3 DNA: TGCGCCAGCAGCCGGGACAGGGACTACGAGCAGTACTTC; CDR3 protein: CASSRDRDYEQYF
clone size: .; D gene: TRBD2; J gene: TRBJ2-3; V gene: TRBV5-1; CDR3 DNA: TGCGCCAGCAGCCGCGATACTCTAGCGGGGAGCACAGATACGCAGTATTTT; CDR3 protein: CASSRDTLAGSTDTQYF
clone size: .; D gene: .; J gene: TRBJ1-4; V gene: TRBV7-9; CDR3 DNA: TGTGCCAGCAGCCAGGAACCCGGGACCTGGGGGGAAAAACTGTTTTTT; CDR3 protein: CASSQEPGTWGEKLFF
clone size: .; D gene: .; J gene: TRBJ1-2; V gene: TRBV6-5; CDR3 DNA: TGTGCCAGCAGTTACCAGGGGCTAGATGGCTACACCTTC; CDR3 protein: CASSYQGLDGYTF
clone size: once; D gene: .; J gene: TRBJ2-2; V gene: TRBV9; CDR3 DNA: TGTGCCAGCAGTTTACAGGGAGCCGGGGAGCTGTTTTTT; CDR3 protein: CASSLQGAGELFF
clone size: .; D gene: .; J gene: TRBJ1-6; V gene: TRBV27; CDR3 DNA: TGTGCCAGCAGTTTAGGACCTAATTCACCCCTCCACTTT; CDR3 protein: CASSLGPNSPLHF
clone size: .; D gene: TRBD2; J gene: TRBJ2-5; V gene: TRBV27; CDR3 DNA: TGTGCCAGCAGTCCCCAGCCCCCCGGTGGAGCGGGAGATGTGTATTTAGAGACCCAGTACTTC; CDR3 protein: CASSPQPPGGAGDVYLETQYF
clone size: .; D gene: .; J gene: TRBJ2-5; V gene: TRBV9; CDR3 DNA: TGTGCCAGCAGCGTAGGGAGAGGTGAGACCCAGTACTTC; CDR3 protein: CASSVGRGETQYF
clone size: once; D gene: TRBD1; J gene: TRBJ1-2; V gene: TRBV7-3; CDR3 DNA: TGTGCCAGCAGCTTAACGGACAGGGGCTATGGCTACACCTTC; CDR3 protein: CASSLTDRGYGYTF
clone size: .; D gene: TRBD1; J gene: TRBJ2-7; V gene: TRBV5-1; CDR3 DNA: TGCGCCAGCAGCATGTGGACAGGCCTCTCCTACGAGCAGTACTTC; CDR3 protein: CASSMWTGLSYEQYF
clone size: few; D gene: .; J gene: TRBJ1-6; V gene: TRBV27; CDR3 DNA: TGTGCCAGCAGCGATTTGACGAACGTCTATAATTCACCCCTCCACTTT; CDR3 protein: CASSDLTNVYNSPLHF
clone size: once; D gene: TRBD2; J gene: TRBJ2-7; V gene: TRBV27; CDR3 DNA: TGTGCCAGCAGTCGGACTAGCGGTGGGAATTACGAGCAGTACTTC; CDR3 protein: CASSRTSGGNYEQYF
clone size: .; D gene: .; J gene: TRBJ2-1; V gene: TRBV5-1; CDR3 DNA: TGCGCCAGCAGCTTAGCAGGGGGGGAATACAATGAGCAGTTCTTC; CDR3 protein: CASSLAGGEYNEQFF
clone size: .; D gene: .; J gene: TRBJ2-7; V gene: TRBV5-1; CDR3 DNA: TGCGCCAGCAGCTTGTCCCTCTCCTACGAGCAGTACTTC; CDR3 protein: CASSLSLSYEQYF
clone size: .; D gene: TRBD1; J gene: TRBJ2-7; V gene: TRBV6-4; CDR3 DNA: TGTGCCAGCGCCTCGGGACAGCTTTACTCCTACGAGCAGTACTTC; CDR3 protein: CASASGQLYSYEQYF
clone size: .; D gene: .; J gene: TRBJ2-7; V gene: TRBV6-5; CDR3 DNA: TGTGCCAGCAGTTACTCGTTGGGCAGGGATGAGTACTTC; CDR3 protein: CASSYSLGRDEYF
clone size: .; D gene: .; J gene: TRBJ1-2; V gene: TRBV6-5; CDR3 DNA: TGTGCCAGCAGTTACGAGGGAGCTGACGTCTATGGCTACACCTTC; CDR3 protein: CASSYEGADVYGYTF
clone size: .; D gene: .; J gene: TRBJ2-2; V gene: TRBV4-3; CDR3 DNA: TGCGCCAGCAGCCAAGAGATGGGAGCAGGCGACACCGGGGAGCTGTTTTTT; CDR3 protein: CASSQEMGAGDTGELFF
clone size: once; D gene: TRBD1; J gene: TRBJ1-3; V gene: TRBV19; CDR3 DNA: TGTGCCAGTAGTAGCGTGGGACAGGAGTTCTCTGGAAACACCATATATTTT; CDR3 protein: CASSSVGQEFSGNTIYF
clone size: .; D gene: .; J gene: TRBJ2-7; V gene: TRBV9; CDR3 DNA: TGTGCCAGCAGCGTAGAGGTGGGAGGATACGAGCAGTACTTC; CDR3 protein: CASSVEVGGYEQYF
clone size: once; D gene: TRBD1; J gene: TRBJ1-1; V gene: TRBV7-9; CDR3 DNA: TGTGCCAGCAGCTTAGCCCGACAGGGGGAAGCTTTCTTT; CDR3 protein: CASSLARQGEAFF
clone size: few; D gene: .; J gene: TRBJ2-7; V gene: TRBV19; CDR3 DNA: TGTGCCAGTAGTATAGCGGACGGCTACGAGCAGTACTTC; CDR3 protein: CASSIADGYEQYF
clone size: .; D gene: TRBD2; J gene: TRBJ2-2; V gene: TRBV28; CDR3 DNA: TGTGCCAGCAGTTTCATTTCAGCGGGGGCCTACACCGGGGAGCTGTTTTTT; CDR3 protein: CASSFISAGAYTGELFF
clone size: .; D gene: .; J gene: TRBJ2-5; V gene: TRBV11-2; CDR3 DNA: TGTGCCAGCAGCTTAGTGGGTATTCAAGAGACCCAGTACTTC; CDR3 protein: CASSLVGIQETQYF
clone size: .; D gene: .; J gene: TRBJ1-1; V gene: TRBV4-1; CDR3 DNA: TGCGCCAGCAGCCAAGATAATAGAGGGAGCACTGAAGCTTTCTTT; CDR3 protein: CASSQDNRGSTEAFF
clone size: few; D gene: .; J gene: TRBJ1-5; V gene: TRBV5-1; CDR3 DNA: TGCGCCAGCAGCTTGGGTCCTCCTAATCAGCCCCAGCATTTT; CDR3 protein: CASSLGPPNQPQHF
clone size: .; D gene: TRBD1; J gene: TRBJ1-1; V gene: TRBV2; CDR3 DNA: TGTGCCAGCACCGGACAGGGACCGAACACTGAAGCTTTCTTT; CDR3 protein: CASTGQGPNTEAFF
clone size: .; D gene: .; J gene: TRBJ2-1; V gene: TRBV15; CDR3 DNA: TGTGCCACCAGCAGAGATTACGGAGTTGGCAGGGGAGGTAATGAGCAGTTCTTC; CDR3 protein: CATSRDYGVGRGGNEQFF
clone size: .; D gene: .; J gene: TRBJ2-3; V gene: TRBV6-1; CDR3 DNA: TGTGCCAGCAGTGAATGGATCAGCACAGATACGCAGTATTTT; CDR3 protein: CASSEWISTDTQYF
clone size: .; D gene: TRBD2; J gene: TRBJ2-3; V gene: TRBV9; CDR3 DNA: TGTGCCAGCTCGACTAGCGGGAAATTAGATACGCAGTATTTT; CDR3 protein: CASSTSGKLDTQYF
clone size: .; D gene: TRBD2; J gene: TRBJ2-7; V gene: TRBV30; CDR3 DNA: TGTGCCTGGAAGGGCGGGGGTACCTACGAGCAGTACTTC; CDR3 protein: CAWKGGGTYEQYF